The present entry profiles one T cell receptor (beta chain) with its context. Its antigen is unidentified. The germline V and J ends were trimmed by 6 bases and 3 bases, with 15 bases remaining between them. CDR1 MNHEY and CDR2 SVGEGT come from the germline V gene. The CDR3 consists of 15 residues. General observations from the study: Tumor memory CD4+ T cell TCR gene usage was found to cluster with blood and lymph node memory CD4+ cells and with lymph node naive CD4+ cells.

TCRdb re-analysed the 5' RACE reads in MiXCR, keeping a single row per CDR3 protein. Of fewer than 60,000 distinct CDR3 sequences in the sample, around 26% are singletons; the top ten hold 2% to 2.5%. This receptor was identified in a female donor with breast cancer. The sample consisted of naive CD4+ T cells sorted from blood. The subset here: naive CD4+ T cells, CD4+CD45RA+CD25-. The rearrangement joins TRBV6-2 or TRBV6-3 to TRBJ2-4; D gene ambiguous. CDR3: CASSPWGIGKNIQYF. Here the CDR3 DNA reads TGTGCCAGCAGCCCCTGGGGTATCGGCAAAAACATTCAGTACTTC.